These T cell receptor beta chains were read from a single sample in a study of T cells in Graves' hyperthyroidism and ophthalmopathy. TCRdb reanalysed the multiplex PCR reads using MiXCR and keeps one entry per CDR3 protein. This sample yields about 480,000 distinct CDR3 sequences, of which approximately 15% are seen a single time; around 17% belongs to the top ten. The sample was blood. These receptors were obtained from a woman younger than 30 with Graves' hyperthyroidism. CDR3s leave out the opening cysteine and the closing phenylalanine or tryptophan. The D gene is left open where the match is weak.

TRBD2	TRBV11-3	ASSSTSSGRFSYNEQF
NA	TRBV20-1	SAREFRGGGAQY
TRBD1	TRBV7-9	ASSLGQQQDTQY
TRBD2	TRBV9	ASSLSPAGGTDTQY
NA	TRBV5-1	ASSQNPGAPYGYT
TRBD1	TRBV4-1	ASSQQTGVQPQH
TRBD2	TRBV7-6	ASSLAGGIDTQY
NA	TRBV7-9	ASTRGDQPQH
NA	TRBV12-3/TRBV12-4	ASTLTGPLH
TRBD1	TRBV7-3	ASSPRDSYNEQF